Listed below are T cell receptor beta chains from one sample, sequenced in a study of blood T cell repertoires in COVID-19. Only in-frame clones appear in the TCRdb table, and some are missing; sequencing was by immunoSEQ multiplex PCR. The sample yields roughly 380,000 clones, roughly 85% seen once. The sample was peripheral blood. The receptors were sampled from a woman under 30 with acute or convalescent COVID-19. The CDR3 runs from the conserved cysteine through the conserved F or W. Fields, in order: J gene, D gene, clone size, V gene, CDR3 DNA, CDR3 protein. The D gene is left open where the match is weak. Expanded clones get a size class; other rows say once, few or many, or leave the size out.

J gene: TRBJ2-7
D gene: TRBD1
clone size: .
V gene: TRBV7-3
CDR3 DNA: TGTGCCAGCAGCTTAACGACAGGGGCCGAGCAGTACTTC
CDR3 protein: CASSLTTGAEQYF

J gene: TRBJ1-6
D gene: .
clone size: .
V gene: TRBV2
CDR3 DNA: TGTGCCAGCAGTGTTCGGTGGGGACTTTGGTCACCCCTCCACTTT
CDR3 protein: CASSVRWGLWSPLHF

J gene: TRBJ1-3
D gene: TRBD1
clone size: .
V gene: TRBV5-1
CDR3 DNA: TGCGCCAGCAGCTTGGGGACAGGGTCTGCTGGAAACACCATATATTTT
CDR3 protein: CASSLGTGSAGNTIYF

J gene: TRBJ2-1
D gene: TRBD2
clone size: .
V gene: TRBV9
CDR3 DNA: TGTGCCAGCAGCGTAGAAGTGCGCCGGGCTAGCGGGAGCCTCTCCTACAATGAGCAGTTCTTC
CDR3 protein: CASSVEVRRASGSLSYNEQFF

J gene: TRBJ2-7
D gene: TRBD2
clone size: .
V gene: TRBV24-1
CDR3 DNA: TGTGCCACCAAGGTTACCGGGAGGGGGATGTACGAGCAGTACTTC
CDR3 protein: CATKVTGRGMYEQYF

J gene: TRBJ2-2
D gene: .
clone size: .
V gene: TRBV5-4
CDR3 DNA: TGTGCCAGCAGCCCGGTAAAACAGGGCGGCACCGGGGAGCTGTTTTTT
CDR3 protein: CASSPVKQGGTGELFF

J gene: TRBJ2-3
D gene: .
clone size: .
V gene: TRBV24-1
CDR3 DNA: TGTGCCACCAGTGATGCGGGATCCACCCCTAGCACAGATACGCAGTATTTT
CDR3 protein: CATSDAGSTPSTDTQYF

J gene: TRBJ2-7
D gene: TRBD1
clone size: once
V gene: TRBV11-2
CDR3 DNA: TGTGCCAGCAGCCCCCGGGACAGGATAACCTACGAGCAGTACTTC
CDR3 protein: CASSPRDRITYEQYF

J gene: TRBJ2-7
D gene: .
clone size: once
V gene: TRBV19
CDR3 DNA: TGTGCTTCGAGTAGAGGGGAGGCAGGTTACGAGCAGTACTTC
CDR3 protein: CASSRGEAGYEQYF

J gene: TRBJ1-6
D gene: .
clone size: .
V gene: TRBV5-1
CDR3 DNA: TGCGCCAGCAGCTTGCGGGAACTTTCTAATTCACCCCTCCACTTT
CDR3 protein: CASSLRELSNSPLHF

J gene: TRBJ1-2
D gene: .
clone size: .
V gene: TRBV15
CDR3 DNA: TGTGCCACCAGCAGGATGAAGACAGTCGACTCTCATGGCTACACCTTC
CDR3 protein: CATSRMKTVDSHGYTF

J gene: TRBJ2-3
D gene: .
clone size: .
V gene: TRBV9
CDR3 DNA: TGTGCCAGCAGCGCGACCCCCACAGGGCCCGGATTCACAGATACGCAGTATTTT
CDR3 protein: CASSATPTGPGFTDTQYF

J gene: TRBJ1-2
D gene: .
clone size: once
V gene: TRBV7-8
CDR3 DNA: TGTGCCAGCAGGGAAGACCTTATGGGGGGTAGTGGCTACACCTTC
CDR3 protein: CASREDLMGGSGYTF

J gene: TRBJ1-2
D gene: .
clone size: .
V gene: TRBV9
CDR3 DNA: TGTGCCAGCAGCGCGGGAGTTGGGCACTATGGCTACACCTTC
CDR3 protein: CASSAGVGHYGYTF

J gene: TRBJ2-1
D gene: .
clone size: .
V gene: TRBV27
CDR3 DNA: TGTGCCAGCAGTCCCCTCCTAGCGAATGAGCAGTTCTTC
CDR3 protein: CASSPLLANEQFF

J gene: TRBJ2-2
D gene: .
clone size: .
V gene: TRBV6-5
CDR3 DNA: TGTGCCAGCAGTCCCCGGTCCAACACCGGGGAGCTGTTTTTT
CDR3 protein: CASSPRSNTGELFF

J gene: TRBJ2-2
D gene: TRBD1
clone size: once
V gene: TRBV2
CDR3 DNA: TGTGCCAGCCTCGATGGGCAGGGGGAGCCCGGGGAGCTGTTTTTT
CDR3 protein: CASLDGQGEPGELFF

J gene: TRBJ1-2
D gene: TRBD1
clone size: few
V gene: TRBV25-1
CDR3 DNA: TGTGCCAGCAGTGAATCGGGGAACAGGGGCTTCTATGGCTACACCTTC
CDR3 protein: CASSESGNRGFYGYTF

J gene: TRBJ1-6
D gene: TRBD1
clone size: .
V gene: TRBV3-1/TRBV3-2
CDR3 DNA: TGTGCCAGCAGCGATCGGACAGGGGGACTAGCCCTTCACTTT
CDR3 protein: CASSDRTGGLALHF